Here is one T cell receptor (beta chain) with its context. Its antigen remains undetermined. The sample holds no much larger clone one base away, and base qualities are not on file. TCRbeta CDR3 regions were amplified from genomic DNA by means of the immunoSEQ Assay, a bias-controlled multiplex PCR. As for the authors' bioinformatics: The number of nucleated cells in each sample was estimated by amplification of reference gene primers within the assay. Sequence reads were collapsed and filtered to measure the absolute abundance of every unique TCRbeta CDR3 rearrangement. For each sample, productive Simpson clonality was calculated as the square root of Simpson's diversity index over productive rearrangements. This is the immuneACCESS table as TCRdb keeps it, with only in-frame sequences that have V and J called. A part of the clones is gone; compared with another copy, unresolved V genes explain less than half, and the rest is unexplained. V, J and clone size derive from that table, while D and trimming were established from the DNA sequence. This sample has some 120,000 clones in its table, and over 80% of those were observed once. The top ten clonotypes cover 0.65% to 0.9% of the sample.

This entry belongs to a study of blood T cell repertoires in COVID-19 (dated by TCRdb to the early 2020s). Some background on the complete study: Collaborator samples came from the United States, Italy and Spain and covered acute and convalescent phases of COVID-19. The material from the prospective study consisted of cDNA or gDNA derived from T cells, B-cell-depleted T cells, or PBMCs. The dataset comprised deeply sampled blood TCRbeta repertoires from subjects exposed to, actively infected with, or recovered from COVID-19. A freely available public database, intended as a resource for researchers studying the immune response to SARS-CoV-2, is where the repertoires were released. The samples were drawn from two sources: the first 160 participants of the ongoing ImmuneRACE study, and fewer than 1,500 subjects contributed by 6 global collaborators. The sample metadata nearly always contained a de-identified subject ID, COVID-19 status, age in years and sex. Where available, HLA class I and class II types were obtained from metadata supplied by the sample provider rather than from assay-based typing.

The collaborating institutions used their own protocols to collect whole blood in K2EDTA tubes. Collaborator samples were shipped for TCRbeta analysis as frozen whole blood, isolated PBMCs, or DNA extracted from either sample type. V ends up 6 bases short and J 2 bases short, with an unmatched junction base count of 6. Reading from cysteine to phenylalanine, the CDR3 counts 14 amino acids. This entry keeps only the CDR3 DNA: 42 bases, framed from base 1. The germline V gene (reference sequence) sets CDR1 to LNHDA and CDR2 to SQIVND. Study-level results and caveats: The amount of clinical and demographic metadata varied by source and participant and was provided uncurated.

The sequenced sample consisted of peripheral blood. The TCR sequence derives from a woman in her 70s with acute or convalescent COVID-19. The chain uses TRBV19 and TRBJ2-7; 8 junctional bases match TRBD2. The sequence in DNA is TGTGCCAGTAGCAGCGGGAGTGCGGCCTACGAGCAGTACTTC. This sequence encodes CASSSGSAAYEQYF.